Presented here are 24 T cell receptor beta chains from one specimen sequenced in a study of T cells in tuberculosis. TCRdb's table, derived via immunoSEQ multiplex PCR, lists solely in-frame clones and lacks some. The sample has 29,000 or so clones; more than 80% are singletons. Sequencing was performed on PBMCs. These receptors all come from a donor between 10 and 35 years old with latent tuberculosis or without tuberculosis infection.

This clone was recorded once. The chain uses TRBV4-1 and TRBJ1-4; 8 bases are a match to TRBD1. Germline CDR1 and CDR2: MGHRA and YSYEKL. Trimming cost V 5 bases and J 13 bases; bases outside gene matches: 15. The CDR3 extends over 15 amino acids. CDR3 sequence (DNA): TGCGCCAGCAGCTTACGGACAGGGCGAACCCCAAGACTGTTTTTT. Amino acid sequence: CASSLRTGRTPRLFF.

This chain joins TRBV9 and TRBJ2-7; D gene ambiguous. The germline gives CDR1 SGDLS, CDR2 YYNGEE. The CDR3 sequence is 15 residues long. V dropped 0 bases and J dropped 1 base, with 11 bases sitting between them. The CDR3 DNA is TGTGCCAGCAGCGTAGGCAGGCCTTATTCCTACGAGCAGTACTTC. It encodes CASSVGRPYSYEQYF. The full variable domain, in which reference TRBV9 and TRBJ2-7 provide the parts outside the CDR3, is DSGVTQTPKHLITATGQRVTLRCSPRSGDLSVYWYQQSLDQGLQFLIQYYNGEERAKGNILERFSAQQFPDLHSELNLSSLELGDSALYFCASSVGRPYSYEQYFGPGTRLTVT.

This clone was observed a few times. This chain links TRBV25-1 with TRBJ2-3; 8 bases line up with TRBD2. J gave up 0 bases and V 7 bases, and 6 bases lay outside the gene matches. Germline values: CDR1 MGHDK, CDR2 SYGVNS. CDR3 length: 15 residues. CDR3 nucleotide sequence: TGTGCCAGCACTAAAGCGGGGGCTAGCACAGATACGCAGTATTTT. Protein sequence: CASTKAGASTDTQYF.

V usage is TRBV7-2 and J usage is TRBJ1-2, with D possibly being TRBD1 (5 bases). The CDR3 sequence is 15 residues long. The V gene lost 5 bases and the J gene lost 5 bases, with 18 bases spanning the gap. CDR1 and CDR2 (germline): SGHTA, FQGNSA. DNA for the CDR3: TGTGCCAGCAGCCCATGGCAGGGTGTGAGTTATGGCTACACCTTC. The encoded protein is CASSPWQGVSYGYTF.

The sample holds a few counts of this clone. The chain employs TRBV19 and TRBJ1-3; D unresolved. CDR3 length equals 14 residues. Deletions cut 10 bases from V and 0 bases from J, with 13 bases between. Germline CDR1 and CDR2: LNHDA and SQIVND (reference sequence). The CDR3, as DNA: TGTGCCACCCAAATGGGGAGCTCTGGAAACACCATATATTTT. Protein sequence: CATQMGSSGNTIYF.

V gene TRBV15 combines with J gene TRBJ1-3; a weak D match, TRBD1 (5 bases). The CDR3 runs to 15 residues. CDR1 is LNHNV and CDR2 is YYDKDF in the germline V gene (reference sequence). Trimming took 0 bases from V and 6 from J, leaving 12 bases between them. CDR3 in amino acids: CATSRDRGVENTIYF. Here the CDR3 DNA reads TGTGCCACCAGCAGAGACCGGGGGGTTGAAAACACCATATATTTT.

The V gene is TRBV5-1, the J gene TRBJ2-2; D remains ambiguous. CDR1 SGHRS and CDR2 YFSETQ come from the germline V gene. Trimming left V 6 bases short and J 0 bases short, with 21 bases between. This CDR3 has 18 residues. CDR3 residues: CASKPGILTPPNTGELFF. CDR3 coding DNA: TGCGCCAGCAAACCAGGCATCCTAACTCCTCCGAACACCGGGGAGCTGTTTTTT.

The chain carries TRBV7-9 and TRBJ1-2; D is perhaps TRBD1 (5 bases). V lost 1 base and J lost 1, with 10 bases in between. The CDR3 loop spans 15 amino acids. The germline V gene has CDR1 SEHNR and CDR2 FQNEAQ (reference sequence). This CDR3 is CASSLGPGNNYGYTF. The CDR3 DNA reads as TGTGCCAGCAGCTTAGGGCCAGGGAATAACTATGGCTACACCTTC.

CDR3 region: CASSLSQGASTIYF. CDR3 coding DNA: TGTGCCAGCAGCTTATCACAGGGGGCCAGCACCATATATTTT. The chain has TRBV7-2 and TRBJ1-3, with 9 bases lining up with TRBD1. The ends lost 2 bases at V and 9 bases at J; junction bases unmatched: 5. This CDR3 spans 14 amino acids. The germline V gene has CDR1 SGHTA and CDR2 FQGNSA. The full variable domain, rest sourced from reference TRBV7-2 and TRBJ1-3, is GAGVSQSPSNKVTEKGKDVELRCDPISGHTALYWYRQSLGQGLEFLIYFQGNSAPDKSGLPSDRFSAERTGGSVSTLTIQRTQQEDSAVYLCASSLSQGASTIYFGEGSWLTVV.

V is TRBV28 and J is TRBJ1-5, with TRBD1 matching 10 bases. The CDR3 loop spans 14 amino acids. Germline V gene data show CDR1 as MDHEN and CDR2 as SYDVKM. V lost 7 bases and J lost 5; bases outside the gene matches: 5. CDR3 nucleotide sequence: TGTGCCAGCATTAGGGACAGGGGCTATCAGCCCCAGCATTTT. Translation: CASIRDRGYQPQHF.

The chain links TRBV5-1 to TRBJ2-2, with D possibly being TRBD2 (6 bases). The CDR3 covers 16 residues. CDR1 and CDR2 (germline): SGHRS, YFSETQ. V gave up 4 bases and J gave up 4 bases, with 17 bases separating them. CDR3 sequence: CASSLEGFKGTGELFF. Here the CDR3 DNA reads TGCGCCAGCAGCCTGGAGGGGTTTAAGGGCACCGGGGAGCTGTTTTTT.

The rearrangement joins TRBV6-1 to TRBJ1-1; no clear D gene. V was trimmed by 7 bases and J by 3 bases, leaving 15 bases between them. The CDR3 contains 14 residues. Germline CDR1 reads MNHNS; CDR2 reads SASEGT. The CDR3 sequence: CASIPDPGYTEAFF. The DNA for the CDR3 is TGTGCCAGCATTCCAGACCCGGGATACACTGAAGCTTTCTTT.

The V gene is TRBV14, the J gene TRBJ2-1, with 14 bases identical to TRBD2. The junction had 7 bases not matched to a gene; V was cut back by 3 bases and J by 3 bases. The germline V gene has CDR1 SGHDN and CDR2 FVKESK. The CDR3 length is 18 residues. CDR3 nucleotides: TGTGCCAGCAGCCATTGGACTAGCGGGAGGACAAACTACAATGAGCAGTTCTTC. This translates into CASSHWTSGRTNYNEQFF.

The CDR3 reads CASSSTGVEETQYF. The CDR3 region has the DNA TGTGCCAGCAGTTCGACAGGGGTAGAAGAGACCCAGTACTTC. This sequence joins TRBV28 and TRBJ2-5; TRBD1 agrees at 8 bases. CDR1 and CDR2 from the germline V gene are MDHEN and SYDVKM. The CDR3 extends over 14 amino acids. V gave up 4 bases and J gave up 3 bases; unmatched junction bases: 4.

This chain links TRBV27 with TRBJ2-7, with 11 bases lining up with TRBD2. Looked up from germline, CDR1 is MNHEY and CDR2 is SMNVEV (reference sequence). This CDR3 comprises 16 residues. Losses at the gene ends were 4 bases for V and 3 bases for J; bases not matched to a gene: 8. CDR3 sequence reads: CASSSLAGEASYEQYF. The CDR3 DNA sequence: TGTGCCAGCAGTTCACTAGCGGGGGAGGCGAGCTACGAGCAGTACTTC.

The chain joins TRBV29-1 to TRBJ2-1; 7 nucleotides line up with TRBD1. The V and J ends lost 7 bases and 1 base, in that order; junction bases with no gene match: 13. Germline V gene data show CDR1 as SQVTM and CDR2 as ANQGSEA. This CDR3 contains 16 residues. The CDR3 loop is CSGLKKAGGSYNEQFF. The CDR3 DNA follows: TGCAGCGGCCTGAAGAAGGCAGGGGGATCCTACAATGAGCAGTTCTTC.

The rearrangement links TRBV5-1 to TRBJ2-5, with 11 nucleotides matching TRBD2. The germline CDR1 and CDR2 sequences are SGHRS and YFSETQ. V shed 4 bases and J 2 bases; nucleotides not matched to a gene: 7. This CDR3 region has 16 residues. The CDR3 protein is CASSRDRLAGQETQYF. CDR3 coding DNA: TGCGCCAGCAGCAGGGATCGACTAGCGGGACAAGAGACCCAGTACTTC.

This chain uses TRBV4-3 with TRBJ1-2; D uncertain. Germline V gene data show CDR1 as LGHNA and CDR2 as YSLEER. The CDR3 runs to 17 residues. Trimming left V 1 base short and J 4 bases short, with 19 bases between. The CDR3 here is CASSQVGPGSGVYGYTF. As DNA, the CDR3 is TGCGCCAGCAGCCAAGTAGGGCCCGGGAGTGGTGTCTATGGCTACACCTTC.

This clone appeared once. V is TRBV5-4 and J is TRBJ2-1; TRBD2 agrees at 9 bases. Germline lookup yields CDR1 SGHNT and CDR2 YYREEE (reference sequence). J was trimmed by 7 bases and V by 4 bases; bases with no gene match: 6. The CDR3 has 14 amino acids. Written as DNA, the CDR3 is TGTGCCAGCAGCGTTGGACTAGCGCTTAATGAGCAGTTCTTC. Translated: CASSVGLALNEQFF.

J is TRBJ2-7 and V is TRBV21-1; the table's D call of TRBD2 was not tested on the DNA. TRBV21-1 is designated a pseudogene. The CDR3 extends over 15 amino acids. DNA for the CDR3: TGTGCCAGCGGAAAGCCGGGGACTAGCGGTTACGAGCAGTACTTC. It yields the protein CASGKPGTSGYEQYF.

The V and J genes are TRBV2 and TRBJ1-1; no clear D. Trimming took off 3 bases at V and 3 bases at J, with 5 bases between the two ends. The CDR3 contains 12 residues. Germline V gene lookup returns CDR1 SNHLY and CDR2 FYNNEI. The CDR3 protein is CASSDRYTEAFF. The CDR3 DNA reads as TGTGCCAGCAGTGACCGGTACACTGAAGCTTTCTTT. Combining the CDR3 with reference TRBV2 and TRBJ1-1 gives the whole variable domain EPEVTQTPSHQVTQMGQEVILRCVPISNHLYFYWYRQILGQKVEFLVSFYNNEISEKSEIFDDQFSVERPDGSNFTLKIRSTKLEDSAMYFCASSDRYTEAFFGQGTRLTVV.

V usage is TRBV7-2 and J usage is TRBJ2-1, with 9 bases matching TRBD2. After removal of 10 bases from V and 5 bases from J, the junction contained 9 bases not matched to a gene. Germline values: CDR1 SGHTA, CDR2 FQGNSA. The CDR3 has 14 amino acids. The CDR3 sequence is CATKWASGDNEQFF. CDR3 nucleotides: TGTGCCACCAAGTGGGCTAGCGGGGACAATGAGCAGTTCTTC.

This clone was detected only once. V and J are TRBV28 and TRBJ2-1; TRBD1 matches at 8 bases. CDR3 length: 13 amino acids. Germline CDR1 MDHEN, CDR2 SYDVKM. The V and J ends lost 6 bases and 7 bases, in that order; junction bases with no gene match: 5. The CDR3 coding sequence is TGTGCCAGCAGGCAGGGGGCGGGTAATGAGCAGTTCTTC. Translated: CASRQGAGNEQFF. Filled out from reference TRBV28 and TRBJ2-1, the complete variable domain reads DVKVTQSSRYLVKRTGEKVFLECVQDMDHENMFWYRQDPGLGLRLIYFSYDVKMKEKGDIPEGYSVSREKKERFSLILESASTNQTSMYLCASRQGAGNEQFFGPGTRLTVL.

For the CDR3, the DNA is TGTGCCAGCAGCTCGGGACGGGACAGGGGGCAGTACGAGCAGTACTTC. It encodes CASSSGRDRGQYEQYF. V and J are TRBV7-9 and TRBJ2-7; 12 bases map to TRBD1. The V gene's germline CDR1 is SEHNR and CDR2 FQNEAQ (reference sequence). The CDR3 covers 16 residues. V shed 4 bases and J 4 bases; nucleotides not matched to a gene: 8.